These 6 T cell receptor beta chains originate from one sample sequenced in a study of T cells in Graves' hyperthyroidism and ophthalmopathy. From RNA transcripts, TCR beta CDR3 regions were amplified. TCR CDR3 regions were first amplified by RT-PCR with HTBI primers. TCRdb ran MiXCR on the multiplex PCR reads and lists one entry per CDR3 protein. The data hold hundreds of thousands of distinct CDR3 sequences, with 13% to 15% observed a single time. Sequencing input: blood. The receptors come from a young woman with Graves' hyperthyroidism.

As concerns this clonotype: Because the CDR3's place on the DNA is in doubt, the DNA is left out and the CDR3 is given as listed by TCRdb. The chain couples TRBV28 to TRBJ1-2. The CDR3 sequence runs 16 residues, both termini included. The germline V gene encodes CDR1 MDHEN and CDR2 SYDVKM. The CDR3 spells CASSSSTDVLLYGYTF.

This clonotype was seen repeatedly, ten times or more. The chain couples TRBV13 to TRBJ2-1; no reliable D call. Deletions cut 5 bases from V and 5 bases from J, with 7 bases between. The CDR3 length is 12 residues. Germline CDR1 and CDR2: PRHDT and FYEKMQ (reference sequence). The CDR3 is CASSPGDNEQFF. As DNA, the CDR3 is TGTGCCAGCAGCCCCGGCGACAATGAGCAGTTCTTC.

This clonotype has more than one count but fewer than ten. The V call is TRBV3-1, the J call TRBJ2-2; 8 nucleotides line up with TRBD2. CDR1 is LGHDT, CDR2 YNNKEL, per germline (reference sequence). CDR3 length equals 18 residues. V gave up 5 bases and J gave up 6 bases; unmatched junction bases: 17. CDR3 in DNA: TGTGCCAGCAGCAAGGTGAGCGGGAGCCAAAGTGTCGCCGGGGAGCTGTTTTTT. It codes for CASSKVSGSQSVAGELFF.

This clonotype was seen at least ten times. This chain links TRBV7-2 with TRBJ1-1; maybe TRBD1 (5 bases). Germline assignment: CDR1 SGHTA and CDR2 FQGNSA. The CDR3 has 16 amino acids. Trimming removed 0 bases at V and 1 base at J, with 12 bases between. This CDR3 reads CASSLAPGTWNTEAFF. The CDR3 region has the DNA TGTGCCAGCAGCTTAGCGCCCGGGACCTGGAACACTGAAGCTTTCTTT.

The chain uses TRBV6-1 and TRBJ2-1; 12 nucleotides line up with TRBD2. The CDR3 is 16 amino acids. Germline assignment: CDR1 MNHNS and CDR2 SASEGT. J was trimmed by 6 bases and V by 3 bases; bases with no gene match: 6. The CDR3 loop is CASSDPSGRAPNEQFF. The DNA for the CDR3 is TGTGCCAGCAGTGACCCTAGCGGGAGGGCCCCCAATGAGCAGTTCTTC.

The V call is TRBV27, the J call TRBJ1-2; TRBD1 matches 11 bases. The CDR3 consists of 14 residues. The ends lost 5 bases at V and 8 bases at J; junction bases unmatched: 7. Germline CDR1 and CDR2: MNHEY and SMNVEV (reference sequence). This CDR3 is CASSPGQGASGYTF. The CDR3 DNA follows: TGTGCCAGCAGTCCCGGACAGGGGGCGTCCGGCTACACCTTC.